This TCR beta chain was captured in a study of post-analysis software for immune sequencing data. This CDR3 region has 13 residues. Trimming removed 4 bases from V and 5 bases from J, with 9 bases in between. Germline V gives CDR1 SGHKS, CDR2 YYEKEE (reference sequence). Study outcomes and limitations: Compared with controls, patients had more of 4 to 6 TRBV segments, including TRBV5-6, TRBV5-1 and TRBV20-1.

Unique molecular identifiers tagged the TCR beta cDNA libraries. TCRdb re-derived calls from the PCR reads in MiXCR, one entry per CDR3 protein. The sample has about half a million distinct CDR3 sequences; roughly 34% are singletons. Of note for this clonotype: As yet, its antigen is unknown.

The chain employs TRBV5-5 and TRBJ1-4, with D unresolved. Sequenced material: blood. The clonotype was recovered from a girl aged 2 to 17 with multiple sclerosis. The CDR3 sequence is CASSPIVNEKLFF. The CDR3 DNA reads TGTGCCAGCAGCCCCATTGTAAATGAAAAACTGTTTTTT. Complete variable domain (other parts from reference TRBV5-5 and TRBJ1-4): DAGVTQSPTHLIKTRGQQVTLRCSPISGHKSVSWYQQVLGQGPQFIFQYYEKEERGRGNFPDRFSARQFPNYSSELNVNALLLGDSALYLCASSPIVNEKLFFGSGTQLSVL.